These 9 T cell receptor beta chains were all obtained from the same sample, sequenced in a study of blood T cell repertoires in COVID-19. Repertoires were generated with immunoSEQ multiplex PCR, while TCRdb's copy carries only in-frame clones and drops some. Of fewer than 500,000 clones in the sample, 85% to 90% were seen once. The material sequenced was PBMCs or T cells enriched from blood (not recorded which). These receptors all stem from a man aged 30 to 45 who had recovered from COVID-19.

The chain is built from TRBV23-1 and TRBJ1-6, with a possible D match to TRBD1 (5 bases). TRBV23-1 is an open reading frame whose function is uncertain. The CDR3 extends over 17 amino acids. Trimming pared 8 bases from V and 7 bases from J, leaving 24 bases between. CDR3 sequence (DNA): TGCGCCAGCCGAGGTCCCTGGTACAGGAGATTAAATTCACCCCTCCACTTT. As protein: CASRGPWYRRLNSPLHF.

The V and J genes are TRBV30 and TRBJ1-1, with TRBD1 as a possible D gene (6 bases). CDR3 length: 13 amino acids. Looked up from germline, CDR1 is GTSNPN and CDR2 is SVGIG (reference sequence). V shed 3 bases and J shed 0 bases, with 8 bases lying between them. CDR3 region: CAWSGQMNTEAFF. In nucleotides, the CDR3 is TGTGCCTGGAGCGGACAGATGAACACTGAAGCTTTCTTT.

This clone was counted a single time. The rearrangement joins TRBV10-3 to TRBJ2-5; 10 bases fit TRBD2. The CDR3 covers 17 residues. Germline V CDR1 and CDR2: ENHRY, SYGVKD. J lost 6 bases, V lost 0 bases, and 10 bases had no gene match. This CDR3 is CAISESSLAGVVQTQYF. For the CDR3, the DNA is TGTGCCATCAGTGAGTCTTCTCTAGCGGGAGTGGTGCAGACCCAGTACTTC.

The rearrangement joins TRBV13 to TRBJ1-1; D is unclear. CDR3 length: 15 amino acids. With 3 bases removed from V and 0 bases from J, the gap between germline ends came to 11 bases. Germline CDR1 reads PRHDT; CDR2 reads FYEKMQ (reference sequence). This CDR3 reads CASSFAATMNTEAFF. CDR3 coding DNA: TGTGCCAGCAGCTTCGCAGCGACCATGAACACTGAAGCTTTCTTT.

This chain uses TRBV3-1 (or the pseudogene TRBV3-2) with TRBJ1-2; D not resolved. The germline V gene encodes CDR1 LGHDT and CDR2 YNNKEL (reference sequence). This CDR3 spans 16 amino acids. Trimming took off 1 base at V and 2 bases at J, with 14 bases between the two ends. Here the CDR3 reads CASSQASSGRNYGYTF. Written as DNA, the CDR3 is TGTGCCAGCAGCCAAGCGTCTTCAGGAAGAAACTATGGCTACACCTTC.

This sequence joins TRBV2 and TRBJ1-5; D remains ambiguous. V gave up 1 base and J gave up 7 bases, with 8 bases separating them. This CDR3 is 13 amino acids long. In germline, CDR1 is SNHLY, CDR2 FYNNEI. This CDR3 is CASSEGRRQPQHF. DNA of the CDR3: TGTGCCAGCAGTGAAGGGCGCAGGCAGCCCCAGCATTTT.

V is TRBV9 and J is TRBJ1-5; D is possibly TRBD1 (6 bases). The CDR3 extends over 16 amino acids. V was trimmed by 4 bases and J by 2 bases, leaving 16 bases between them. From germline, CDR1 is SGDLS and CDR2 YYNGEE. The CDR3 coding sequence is TGTGCCAGCAGCCCCCGGGAGGGGGGGGGCAATCAGCCCCAGCATTTT. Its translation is CASSPREGGGNQPQHF.

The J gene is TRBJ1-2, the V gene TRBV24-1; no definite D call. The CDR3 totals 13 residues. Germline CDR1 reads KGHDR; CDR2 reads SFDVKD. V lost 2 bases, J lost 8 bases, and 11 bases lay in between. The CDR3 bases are TGTGCCACCAGTGATTCCCCAGGAGGAGGCTACACCTTC. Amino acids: CATSDSPGGGYTF.

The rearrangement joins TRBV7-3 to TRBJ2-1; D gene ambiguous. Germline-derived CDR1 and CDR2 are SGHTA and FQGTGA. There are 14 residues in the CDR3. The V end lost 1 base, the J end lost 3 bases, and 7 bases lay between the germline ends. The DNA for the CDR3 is TGTGCCAGCAGCTTAAGCGGTATCTACAATGAGCAGTTCTTC. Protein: CASSLSGIYNEQFF.